Shown below are 22 T cell receptor beta chains from a single sample sequenced in a study of human T cells and chemical hapten exposure. As to time point: patch test 1, 2 weeks after DPC sensitization. Treatment reported: therapeutic diphenylcyclopropenone sensitization with weekly scalp DPC. MiXCR was run by TCRdb on the RACE reads, yielding one entry per CDR3 protein. Of about 82,000 distinct CDR3 sequences listed, approximately 12% are singletons. The sample here was whole blood, taken in connection with sensitization to the hapten diphenylcyclopropenone (DPC). The receptors originated from a woman between 45 and 60 years old with alopecia areata. Some clones in this sample may be carry-over from other donors' samples.

This clonotype was seen more than once but under ten times. In DNA, the CDR3 is TGTGCCAGCAGCGGGCGGACAGGAGGTATCACAGATACGCAGTATTTT. Translation: CASSGRTGGITDTQYF. The gene calls are TRBV7-9 and TRBJ2-3, with 7 bases fitting TRBD1. The CDR3 totals 16 residues. Germline loops: CDR1 SEHNR, CDR2 FQNEAQ (reference sequence). Losses at the gene ends were 5 bases for V and 2 bases for J; bases not matched to a gene: 10.

This rearrangement joins TRBV5-4 to TRBJ2-1; 7 nucleotides align to TRBD1. CDR1 and CDR2 from the germline V gene are SGHNT and YYREEE (reference sequence). The V segment lost 1 base and the J segment 1 base; nucleotides outside the gene matches: 2. The length of the CDR3 is 15 residues. The CDR3 is CASSLSGQSYNEQFF. The CDR3 DNA sequence: TGTGCCAGCAGCTTGTCGGGACAGTCCTACAATGAGCAGTTCTTC. Full variable domain (missing parts from reference TRBV5-4 and TRBJ2-1): ETGVTQSPTHLIKTRGQQVTLRCSSQSGHNTVSWYQQALGQGPQFIFQYYREEENGRGNFPPRFSGLQFPNYSSELNVNALELDDSALYLCASSLSGQSYNEQFFGPGTRLTVL.

At least ten counts were recorded for this clonotype. V and J are TRBV19 and TRBJ2-7; 13 nucleotides align to TRBD2. With V trimmed by 3 bases and J by 3 bases, 5 bases remained unmatched. CDR1 is LNHDA, CDR2 SQIVND, per germline (reference sequence). This CDR3 is built from 16 residues. Here the CDR3 reads CASSMGRLAGGYEQYF. Written as DNA, the CDR3 is TGTGCCAGTAGTATGGGACGACTAGCGGGAGGCTACGAGCAGTACTTC.

This clonotype was seen a few times. This chain connects TRBV6-5 to TRBJ2-2, with D perhaps TRBD1 (5 bases). V was pared by 6 bases and J by 3 bases, with 14 bases between. Germline CDR1 and CDR2: MNHEY and SVGAGI. This CDR3 spans 15 amino acids. CDR3: CASSPGQYYTGELFF. The CDR3 nucleotides read TGTGCCAGCAGCCCCGGACAATATTACACCGGGGAGCTGTTTTTT.

This clonotype was detected a few times. V gene TRBV6-1 combines with J gene TRBJ1-5, with a weak D call TRBD1 (6 bases). This CDR3 comprises 16 residues. The V end lost 4 bases, the J end lost 5 bases, and 18 bases lay between the germline ends. Germline V CDR1 and CDR2: MNHNS, SASEGT. CDR3 amino acids: CASSGATGFVDQPQHF. CDR3 bases: TGTGCCAGCAGTGGGGCTACAGGGTTTGTCGATCAGCCCCAGCATTTT.

Ten or more counts support this clonotype. The chain recombines TRBV28 with TRBJ1-2; D is undetermined. Trimming removed 8 bases at V and 4 bases at J, with 11 bases between. This CDR3 has 12 residues. The germline CDR1 and CDR2 sequences are MDHEN and SYDVKM. The CDR3 loop is CASRGLFYGYTF. The DNA of the CDR3 is TGTGCCAGCCGCGGACTCTTCTATGGCTACACCTTC.

This clonotype has ten or more counts. V and J are TRBV12-3 or TRBV12-4 and TRBJ2-1; TRBD2 matches 15 bases. The CDR3 totals 17 residues. Trimming took 3 bases from V and 9 from J; bases not matched to a gene: 9. In nucleotides, the CDR3 is TGTGCCAGCAGTTTCCCCCTCGGACTAGCGGGAGGGGGTGAGCAGTTCTTC. This translates into CASSFPLGLAGGGEQFF.

The gene calls are TRBV20-1 and TRBJ1-4; the D is unclear. Germline CDR1 and CDR2: DFQATT and SNEGSKA (reference sequence). With 2 bases removed from V and 6 bases from J, the gap between germline ends came to 13 bases. The length of the CDR3 is 14 residues. CDR3 DNA sequence: TGCAGTGCTAGAAGGCAGCACCGCTATGAAAAACTGTTTTTT. It specifies CSARRQHRYEKLFF.

The gene calls are TRBV28 and TRBJ2-1, with D unresolved. The CDR3 contains 14 residues. Germline values: CDR1 MDHEN, CDR2 SYDVKM. CDR3: CVSSSPFGDNEQFF. The CDR3 DNA follows: TGTGTCAGTTCTAGTCCTTTCGGCGACAATGAGCAGTTCTTC.

This clonotype came up many times. V gene TRBV2 combines with J gene TRBJ1-3; D is unresolved. The CDR3 length is 16 residues. The germline gives CDR1 SNHLY, CDR2 FYNNEI. V lost 4 bases, J lost 4 bases, and 17 bases lay in between. The CDR3 protein is CASSVSLSAGGNTIYF. CDR3 nucleotide sequence: TGTGCCAGCAGTGTCTCTTTGTCTGCGGGAGGAAACACCATATATTTT.

Turning to this clonotype: A junction end diverges from the germline sequence, so it may reflect a read error. V is TRBV7-2 and J is TRBJ2-2; D gene unclear. The CDR3 is made up of 13 amino acids. Looked up from germline, CDR1 is SGHTA and CDR2 is FQGNSA. CDR3: CASSLARTGQLFF. CDR3 DNA: TGTGCCAGCAGCTTAGCTAGGACCGGGCAGCTGTTTTTT.

The rearrangement joins TRBV9 to TRBJ2-7; no clear D gene. The V gene's germline CDR1 is SGDLS and CDR2 YYNGEE. V shed 2 bases and J shed 3 bases, with 12 bases lying between them. CDR3 length: 14 residues. CDR3 in DNA: TGTGCCAGCAGCGTCTATTCCGCCGGCTACGAGCAGTACTTC. Its translation is CASSVYSAGYEQYF.

This clonotype turned up a few times. V usage is TRBV20-1 and J usage is TRBJ2-3, with 10 bases aligning to TRBD2. Germline CDR1 is DFQATT and CDR2 is SNEGSKA (reference sequence). The V segment lost 6 bases and the J segment 1 base; nucleotides outside the gene matches: 7. This CDR3 region has 15 residues. The chain's CDR3 is CSASTLAGGTDTQYF. Here the CDR3 DNA reads TGCAGTGCCAGTACGCTAGCGGGAGGCACAGATACGCAGTATTTT.

This clonotype was counted a few times. The chain carries TRBV30 and TRBJ2-4, with 10 nucleotides matching TRBD2. Germline V gives CDR1 GTSNPN, CDR2 SVGIG (reference sequence). The CDR3 is 17 amino acids. V lost 2 bases to trimming and J lost 2 bases; unmatched junction nucleotides: 9. The CDR3 protein is CAWSLAGVGWTKNIQYF. CDR3 bases: TGTGCCTGGAGTCTAGCGGGAGTGGGGTGGACCAAAAACATTCAGTACTTC.

The chain recombines TRBV7-2 with TRBJ2-7; 8 nucleotides match TRBD1. Germline lookup yields CDR1 SGHTA and CDR2 FQGNSA. The ends lost 6 bases at V and 9 bases at J; junction bases unmatched: 10. The CDR3 covers 13 residues. CDR3 residues: CASREDRASRQYF. The CDR3 coding sequence is TGTGCCAGCAGAGAGGACAGGGCGTCACGGCAGTACTTC.

This clonotype appeared many times. The chain recombines TRBV7-2 with TRBJ2-4, with TRBD2 as a possible D gene (5 bases). Germline CDR1 reads SGHTA; CDR2 reads FQGNSA. There are 15 residues in the CDR3. V lost 5 bases, J lost 1 base, and 12 bases lay in between. The CDR3 reads CASSPPGYAKNIQYF. DNA of the CDR3: TGTGCCAGCAGCCCCCCGGGATATGCCAAAAACATTCAGTACTTC.

This clonotype was counted only a few times. The chain has TRBV4-2 and TRBJ2-7, with TRBD2 as a possible D gene (6 bases). CDR3 length equals 17 residues. Per the germline V gene, CDR1 is LGHNA and CDR2 is YNFKEQ. The V and J ends lost 0 bases and 4 bases respectively, with 19 bases between them. CDR3 in DNA: TGTGCCAGCAGCCAAGATGGTCCCGGACTACCACTTTACGAGCAGTACTTC. Translating gives CASSQDGPGLPLYEQYF.

Only a few counts were recorded for this clonotype. The chain uses TRBV18 and TRBJ2-1, with a possible D match to TRBD2 (5 bases). Germline V gene sequence: CDR1 KGHSH, CDR2 LQKENI. CDR3 length equals 12 residues. V gave up 5 bases and J gave up 5 bases, with 7 bases separating them. This chain's CDR3 is CASSGLDNEQFF. DNA of the CDR3: TGTGCCAGCTCAGGACTGGACAATGAGCAGTTCTTC.

This clonotype has ten or more counts. This sequence joins TRBV9 and TRBJ2-1; D is uncertain. Trimming left V 0 bases short and J 3 bases short, with 4 bases between. Looked up from germline, CDR1 is SGDLS and CDR2 is YYNGEE. The CDR3 runs to 13 residues. This chain's CDR3 is CASSVAGYNEQFF. CDR3 DNA: TGTGCCAGCAGCGTAGCGGGCTACAATGAGCAGTTCTTC. The variable domain in full, completed from reference TRBV9 and TRBJ2-1, reads DSGVTQTPKHLITATGQRVTLRCSPRSGDLSVYWYQQSLDQGLQFLIQYYNGEERAKGNILERFSAQQFPDLHSELNLSSLELGDSALYFCASSVAGYNEQFFGPGTRLTVL.

The V call is TRBV11-1, the J call TRBJ2-1, with D perhaps TRBD1 (6 bases). V was pared by 5 bases and J by 5 bases, with 13 bases between. From germline, CDR1 is SGHAT and CDR2 FQDESV (reference sequence). The CDR3 length is 14 residues. The CDR3 DNA follows: TGTGCCAGCAGCCCCACGGACAGAAACAATGAGCAGTTCTTC. Protein sequence: CASSPTDRNNEQFF.

The V gene is TRBV20-1, the J gene TRBJ2-7, with D possibly TRBD2 on 5 matching bases. Germline loops: CDR1 DFQATT, CDR2 SNEGSKA (reference sequence). The CDR3 has 11 residues. The germline V and J ends were trimmed by 1 base and 6 bases, with 7 bases remaining between them. The CDR3 spells CSARAGSEQYF. The CDR3 region has the DNA TGCAGTGCTAGAGCGGGGTCCGAGCAGTACTTC.

The rearrangement uses TRBV9 and TRBJ2-5; tentatively, D is TRBD2 (5 bases). From germline, CDR1 is SGDLS and CDR2 YYNGEE. With 4 bases removed from V and 5 bases from J, the gap between germline ends came to 18 bases. The CDR3 has 15 residues. The CDR3 sequence: CASSPRDTPGETQYF. Written as DNA, the CDR3 is TGTGCCAGCAGCCCCCGAGACACTCCGGGGGAGACCCAGTACTTC.